The 18 T cell receptor beta chains reported below all come from one sample, sequenced in a study of T cell changes during pregnancy in multiple sclerosis. Clones were read by immunoSEQ multiplex PCR, and TCRdb kept only the in-frame ones, dropping some. The sample contains roughly 56,000 clones, over 75% of which appear only once. Sequencing was performed on peripheral blood, taken in the first trimester of pregnancy. Receptor source: a female donor with multiple sclerosis, enrolled in a pregnancy study.

The J gene is TRBJ1-1, the V gene TRBV6-5; 8 positions agree with TRBD1. CDR3 length equals 13 residues. CDR1 and CDR2 (germline): MNHEY, SVGAGI. The ends lost 10 bases at V and 5 bases at J; junction bases unmatched: 9. The CDR3 coding sequence is TGTGCCACCCAGGGGGCGGGAGAGACTGAAGCTTTCTTT. Protein sequence: CATQGAGETEAFF.

This clone was seen more than once but under ten times. J is TRBJ1-1 and V is TRBV7-3, with no clear D. Germline CDR1 reads SGHTA; CDR2 reads FQGTGA. The CDR3 sequence is 13 residues long. The V gene lost 3 bases and the J gene lost 0 bases, with 5 bases spanning the gap. CDR3 nucleotide sequence: TGTGCCAGCAGCTTCGTTTTGAACACTGAAGCTTTCTTT. Protein sequence: CASSFVLNTEAFF.

This clone showed up just once. The chain uses TRBV25-1 and TRBJ1-6; TRBD1 matches 7 bases. The germline gives CDR1 MGHDK, CDR2 SYGVNS. The CDR3 runs to 16 residues. The ends lost 4 bases at V and 10 bases at J; junction bases unmatched: 13. The CDR3 bases are TGTGCCAGCAGTGGCACCGGGACAGCAGGAAGCTCACCCCTCCACTTT. The encoded protein is CASSGTGTAGSSPLHF.

J is TRBJ2-7 and V is TRBV27; TRBD2 matches at 12 bases. This CDR3 comprises 16 residues. Germline V lookup: CDR1 MNHEY, CDR2 SMNVEV (reference sequence). V was pared by 5 bases and J by 7 bases, with 12 bases of the junction left unmatched. The CDR3 loop reads CASSAILAGGPGEQYF. In nucleotides, the CDR3 is TGTGCCAGCAGTGCCATTCTAGCGGGAGGGCCGGGGGAGCAGTACTTC.

In this sample, this clone turned up a few times. The J gene is TRBJ1-1, the V gene TRBV4-1; D is uncertain. The V gene lost 0 bases and the J gene lost 10 bases, with 18 bases spanning the gap. The CDR3 spans 15 residues. Germline V gene sequence: CDR1 MGHRA, CDR2 YSYEKL. The CDR3 protein is CASSQDPRPEGLAFF. The CDR3 DNA follows: TGCGCCAGCAGCCAAGATCCTCGGCCGGAGGGTCTAGCTTTCTTT.

V usage is TRBV7-2 and J usage is TRBJ1-5; perhaps TRBD1 as D (5 bases). The CDR3 has 15 residues. CDR1 is SGHTA and CDR2 is FQGNSA in the germline V gene. V was trimmed by 2 bases and J by 2 bases, leaving 10 bases between them. CDR3 nucleotides: TGTGCCAGCAGCTTATCCCGGGGGGGCAATCAGCCCCAGCATTTT. Its protein product is CASSLSRGGNQPQHF. The full variable domain, with the rest looked up from reference TRBV7-2 and TRBJ1-5, is GAGVSQSPSNKVTEKGKDVELRCDPISGHTALYWYRQSLGQGLEFLIYFQGNSAPDKSGLPSDRFSAERTGGSVSTLTIQRTQQEDSAVYLCASSLSRGGNQPQHFGDGTRLSIL.

CDR3: CASSPAGLAGDREQYF. The CDR3 coding sequence is TGTGCCAGCAGCCCGGCCGGACTAGCGGGAGATCGCGAGCAGTACTTC. The chain recombines TRBV5-4 with TRBJ2-7, with TRBD2 identical over 13 bases. V lost 4 bases and J lost 6; bases outside the gene matches: 10. The CDR3 runs 16 residues. Germline lookup yields CDR1 SGHNT and CDR2 YYREEE (reference sequence).

This chain links TRBV7-2 with TRBJ2-3; 7 positions agree with TRBD2. Germline lookup yields CDR1 SGHTA and CDR2 FQGNSA. Trimming removed 6 bases from V and 2 bases from J; junction bases left unmatched: 11. The CDR3 is made up of 16 amino acids. CDR3 DNA: TGTGCCAGCAGTCCGCGGTCTAGCGGATACACAGATACGCAGTATTTT. Its translation is CASSPRSSGYTDTQYF.

The chain carries TRBV14 and TRBJ2-1; TRBD1 matches 9 bases. Germline CDR1 SGHDN, CDR2 FVKESK. This CDR3 contains 17 residues. Trimming removed 6 bases from V and 8 bases from J; junction bases left unmatched: 17. The CDR3 loop reads CASSQRTIRGTGYEQFF. Written as DNA, the CDR3 is TGTGCCAGCAGTCAAAGGACCATCAGGGGGACAGGGTATGAGCAGTTCTTC.

The CDR3 sequence is CASSLITGTVNTEAFF. CDR3 coding DNA: TGTGCCAGCAGTTTAATAACCGGGACAGTGAACACTGAAGCTTTCTTT. The chain recombines TRBV28 with TRBJ1-1, with TRBD1 identical over 7 bases. Germline lookup yields CDR1 MDHEN and CDR2 SYDVKM. The CDR3 runs to 16 residues. The junction had 6 bases not matched to a gene; V was cut back by 2 bases and J by 0 bases.

The rearrangement joins TRBV28 to TRBJ2-1, with a tentative D call TRBD2 (6 bases). CDR1 MDHEN and CDR2 SYDVKM come from the germline V gene. Trimming stripped 3 bases from V and 5 bases from J, with 14 bases between. CDR3 length: 15 amino acids. This CDR3 reads CASSLRLALNNEQFF. The CDR3 DNA follows: TGTGCCAGCAGTTTGAGGCTAGCGTTGAACAATGAGCAGTTCTTC.

Here the CDR3 reads CASSPRDDEQFF. The CDR3 DNA follows: TGTGCCAGCTCACCCCGGGATGATGAGCAGTTCTTC. The chain couples TRBV18 to TRBJ2-1; the D gene is possibly TRBD2 (5 bases). CDR3 length equals 12 residues. CDR1 and CDR2 (germline): KGHSH, LQKENI. The V end was cut by 3 bases, the J end by 8 bases, with 8 bases between.

The chain links TRBV5-1 to TRBJ1-5, with a tentative D call TRBD1 (5 bases). Deletions cut 0 bases from V and 6 bases from J, with 13 bases between. The CDR3 has 15 amino acids. Germline CDR1 reads SGHRS; CDR2 reads YFSETQ. The CDR3 sequence is CASSLEGGARQPQHF. The DNA for the CDR3 is TGCGCCAGCAGCTTGGAGGGTGGGGCTCGTCAGCCCCAGCATTTT.

The rearrangement joins TRBV4-2 to TRBJ2-7, with 7 positions matching TRBD1. This CDR3 has 18 amino acids. V lost 3 bases and J lost 3; bases outside the gene matches: 17. Germline V gene lookup returns CDR1 LGHNA and CDR2 YNFKEQ. CDR3 loop: CASSHRLAPGQLGYEQYF. CDR3 bases: TGTGCCAGCAGCCACAGACTTGCTCCGGGACAGCTAGGCTACGAGCAGTACTTC.

The chain employs TRBV10-1 and TRBJ2-5, with D tentatively TRBD2 (5 bases). The CDR3 loop spans 14 amino acids. V was shortened by 2 bases and J by 1 base, with 8 bases between the two germline ends. CDR1 is WNHNN, CDR2 SYGVQD, per germline (reference sequence). CDR3 bases: TGCGCCAGCAGTGAGCAGCGGTTCCAAGAGACCCAGTACTTC. Its protein product is CASSEQRFQETQYF.

The DNA of the CDR3 is TGTGCCAGCAGCTTTCGAACGGGAGCCGGACCCTACAATGAGCAGTTCTTC. Its translation is CASSFRTGAGPYNEQFF. The rearrangement links TRBV7-2 to TRBJ2-1; a weak D match, TRBD2 (6 bases). CDR3 size: 17 residues. Trimming removed 3 bases at V and 2 bases at J, with 17 bases between. Germline CDR1 and CDR2: SGHTA and FQGNSA.

In its sample, this clone was seen a few times. The rearrangement uses TRBV9 and TRBJ2-7, with D unresolved. V shed 4 bases and J shed 5 bases, with 16 bases lying between them. The CDR3 runs to 14 residues. Germline CDR1 SGDLS, CDR2 YYNGEE. The CDR3 reads CASSSSALWNEQYF. In DNA form, the CDR3 reads TGTGCCAGCAGCTCTTCGGCACTATGGAACGAGCAGTACTTC.

The V call is TRBV2, the J call TRBJ2-4; 7 positions match TRBD1. V was clipped by 7 bases and J by 15 bases; unmatched bases: 18. Germline CDR1 reads SNHLY; CDR2 reads FYNNEI. The CDR3 consists of 14 residues. The DNA for the CDR3 is TGTGCCAGCAAGGGGGCAGGGTTAAAGGGGTTATCGTACTTC. It encodes CASKGAGLKGLSYF.